The clone carrying this T cell receptor beta chain was seen ten or more times. This record belongs to a study of blood T cell repertoires in COVID-19. Original processing notes: Estimation of nucleated cell counts relied on the amplification of reference gene primers. Produced via immunoSEQ multiplex PCR; TCRdb's table is partial and in-frame only. That table supplies the V and J calls and clone size; D and trimming were determined from the DNA. The sample has around 150,000 clones, 85% seen once. This TCR was recovered from a human donor with acute or convalescent COVID-19. The donor label of this sample is uncertain. Source material: peripheral blood.

In DNA, the CDR3 is TGTGCCAGCAGCCGGGGAGGGAACACTGAAGCTTTCTTT. Amino acids: CASSRGGNTEAFF. The rearrangement uses TRBV3-1 (or the pseudogene TRBV3-2) and TRBJ1-1; D remains unclear. With 4 bases removed from V and 1 base from J, the gap between germline ends came to 7 bases. This CDR3 is 13 amino acids long. Germline V gives CDR1 LGHDT, CDR2 YNNKEL (reference sequence).